The source of this T cell receptor beta chain is a study of cytomegalovirus exposure and HLA in healthy donors. The study's findings and limits: Researchers counted 164 TCR beta chains as cytomegalovirus-associated. As a later analysis revealed, most CMV-associated TCR beta chains appeared HLA-restricted.

A word on this clone: Its matching antigen is unknown.

PCR involved 60 Vbeta and 13 Jbeta primers. Method: immunoSEQ multiplex PCR; TCRdb's copy keeps in-frame clones and lacks some. The table lists 90,000 to 140,000 clones, about 80% of them singletons. Trimming cost V 0 bases and J 2 bases, with 14 bases left between them. CDR1 is MNHEY, CDR2 SMNVEV, per germline (reference sequence). This CDR3 spans 16 amino acids. The chain recombines TRBV27 with TRBJ2-7; D might be TRBD2 (6 bases). What was sequenced was PBMCs. This TCR came from a man under 40 in good health and CMV-seronegative. The CDR3 DNA is TGTGCCAGCAGTTTATCAGGGGAGGCCCCTACCTACGAGCAGTACTTC. This gives the protein CASSLSGEAPTYEQYF.